These 17 T cell receptor beta chains were all obtained from the same sample, sequenced in a study of cytomegalovirus exposure and HLA in healthy donors. PCR amplification relied on 60 Vbeta primers (plus 13 Jbeta primers). Sequenced by immunoSEQ multiplex PCR; TCRdb stores in-frame clones only, minus some. Here the sample spans tens of thousands of clones, approximately 80% being singletons. Sequencing was performed on PBMCs. These receptors were taken from a man aged 18 to 30 in good health and CMV-seropositive.

V and J are TRBV25-1 and TRBJ1-1; D gene ambiguous. The germline V gene encodes CDR1 MGHDK and CDR2 SYGVNS. This CDR3 region has 12 residues. Trimming stripped 8 bases from V and 1 base from J, with 8 bases between. The CDR3 coding sequence is TGTGCCAGCTCCAGGCAGAACACTGAAGCTTTCTTT. As protein: CASSRQNTEAFF.

V is TRBV6-1 and J is TRBJ2-7, with 8 bases lining up with TRBD2. Germline lookup yields CDR1 MNHNS and CDR2 SASEGT. The ends lost 7 bases at V and 3 bases at J; junction bases unmatched: 8. This CDR3 is 14 amino acids long. In nucleotides, the CDR3 is TGTGCCAGCATACCCGGGAGGGCTAACTACGAGCAGTACTTC. Residues: CASIPGRANYEQYF.

The chain carries TRBV4-2 and TRBJ2-5, with D tentatively TRBD1 (6 bases). This CDR3 region has 15 residues. The ends were cut back, 4 bases at V and 5 bases at J, with 17 bases in the middle. Per the germline V gene, CDR1 is LGHNA and CDR2 is YNFKEQ. The CDR3 here is CASSLSRQAGETQYF. DNA of the CDR3: TGTGCCAGCAGCCTCTCCCGACAGGCCGGGGAGACCCAGTACTTC.

This chain connects TRBV7-9 to TRBJ1-6; possible D gene TRBD1, 6 bases. CDR1 is SEHNR, CDR2 FQNEAQ, per germline (reference sequence). CDR3 length: 14 amino acids. V was shortened by 4 bases and J by 9 bases, with 13 bases between the two germline ends. CDR3 coding DNA: TGTGCCAGCAGCTCACTAACAGGGAGTTCACCCCTCCACTTT. It yields the protein CASSSLTGSSPLHF.

The chain employs TRBV7-8 and TRBJ2-2; 9 bases match TRBD2. The CDR3 covers 17 residues. V shed 5 bases and J 1 base; nucleotides not matched to a gene: 8. Per the germline V gene, CDR1 is SGHVS and CDR2 is FQNEAQ. Here the CDR3 reads CASSPLTLAGNTGELFF. The DNA for the CDR3 is TGTGCCAGCAGCCCCCTAACACTAGCGGGGAACACCGGGGAGCTGTTTTTT. The whole variable domain, remainder taken from reference TRBV7-8 and TRBJ2-2, is GAGVSQSPRYKVAKRGQDVALRCDPISGHVSLFWYQQALGQGPEFLTYFQNEAQLDKSGLPSDRFFAERPEGSVSTLKIQRTQQEDSAVYLCASSPLTLAGNTGELFFGEGSRLTVL.

This clone was observed a single time. The CDR3: CASSLRTGNTGELFF. Here the CDR3 DNA reads TGTGCCAGCAGCTTGAGGACAGGGAACACCGGGGAGCTGTTTTTT. The rearrangement uses TRBV4-2 and TRBJ2-2; 7 bases map to TRBD1. The germline CDR1 and CDR2 sequences are LGHNA and YNFKEQ. V shed 5 bases, J shed 1 base, and the junction held 4 bases outside the gene matches. The CDR3 consists of 15 residues.

The chain carries TRBV9 and TRBJ1-1; D ambiguous. V dropped 0 bases and J dropped 4 bases, with 10 bases sitting between them. CDR1 is SGDLS and CDR2 is YYNGEE in the germline V gene. This CDR3 has 14 residues. The CDR3 sequence: CASSVGGGRTEAFF. In DNA form, the CDR3 reads TGTGCCAGCAGCGTAGGAGGCGGGCGCACTGAAGCTTTCTTT.

V is TRBV4-1 and J is TRBJ1-1; TRBD1 agrees at 10 bases. This CDR3 comprises 16 residues. The V segment lost 3 bases and the J segment 0 bases; nucleotides outside the gene matches: 4. Per germline, CDR1 MGHRA and CDR2 YSYEKL. The CDR3 is CASSHQGQGLNTEAFF. CDR3 sequence (DNA): TGCGCCAGCAGCCATCAGGGACAGGGGTTGAACACTGAAGCTTTCTTT.

This chain uses TRBV23-1 with TRBJ1-2, with TRBD1 matching over 8 bases. TRBV23-1 is an open reading frame, and its role is uncertain. The CDR3 extends over 12 amino acids. Unmatched junction bases numbered 4, after V lost 8 bases and J lost 5 bases. This chain's CDR3 is CASLGQEYGYTF. CDR3 DNA sequence: TGCGCCAGCCTGGGACAGGAATATGGCTACACCTTC.

J is TRBJ1-1 and V is TRBV18, with D possibly being TRBD1 (5 bases). V was clipped by 3 bases and J by 2 bases, with 10 bases between them. Germline V gene lookup returns CDR1 KGHSH and CDR2 LQKENI. The CDR3 runs to 14 residues. In DNA form, the CDR3 reads TGTGCCAGCTCACCGGGGGGAGGAAACACTGAAGCTTTCTTT. Translating gives CASSPGGGNTEAFF.

The V and J genes are TRBV2 and TRBJ2-3, with D unresolved. CDR3 length equals 14 residues. V lost 6 bases, J lost 5 bases, and 15 bases lay in between. Germline loops: CDR1 SNHLY, CDR2 FYNNEI. CDR3 protein: CASSGSQRGDTQYF. In DNA, the CDR3 is TGTGCCAGCAGCGGCAGCCAAAGAGGAGATACGCAGTATTTT.

The count of this clone is one. This rearrangement joins TRBV5-1 to TRBJ2-3, with a tentative D call TRBD1 (6 bases). Germline V gene sequence: CDR1 SGHRS, CDR2 YFSETQ. Trimming shortened V by 1 base and J by 3 bases, and 9 bases separated the two germline ends. CDR3 length: 14 residues. The chain's CDR3 is CASSLRTVTDTQYF. Written as DNA, the CDR3 is TGCGCCAGCAGCTTGCGGACAGTTACAGATACGCAGTATTTT.

The V gene is TRBV6-6, the J gene TRBJ1-5; 7 nucleotides match TRBD1. From germline, CDR1 is MNHNY and CDR2 SVGAGI (reference sequence). This CDR3 contains 16 residues. V gave up 7 bases and J gave up 3 bases; unmatched junction bases: 12. The CDR3 loop reads CASTPGVDRDNQPQHF. In DNA form, the CDR3 reads TGTGCCAGCACCCCAGGGGTAGACAGGGACAATCAGCCCCAGCATTTT.

The V gene is TRBV4-1, the J gene TRBJ2-1, with 12 nucleotides matching TRBD2. The CDR3 length is 15 residues. V trimming: 3 bases; J trimming: 8 bases; junction bases outside the gene matches: 5. Germline V gene lookup returns CDR1 MGHRA and CDR2 YSYEKL. DNA of the CDR3: TGCGCCAGCAGCCAGACTAGCGGGAGTTGGTATGAGCAGTTCTTC. This sequence encodes CASSQTSGSWYEQFF.

This clone was detected once. The chain joins TRBV4-2 to TRBJ2-7; D might be TRBD1 (6 bases). V shed 0 bases and J shed 7 bases, with 13 bases lying between them. Germline V gene lookup returns CDR1 LGHNA and CDR2 YNFKEQ. This CDR3 has 14 residues. The CDR3 DNA is TGTGCCAGCAGCCAAGAGGCGACGAGGGGGGAGCAGTACTTC. As protein: CASSQEATRGEQYF.

The CDR3 reads CASSLTPDYSNQPQHF. CDR3 DNA: TGTGCCAGCAGCTTAACACCAGACTATAGCAATCAGCCCCAGCATTTT. The chain employs TRBV7-6 and TRBJ1-5; D unresolved. This CDR3 contains 16 residues. V gave up 2 bases and J gave up 0 bases, with 11 bases separating them. CDR1 SGHVS and CDR2 FNYEAQ come from the germline V gene.

This clone was observed a handful of times. The chain combines TRBV30 with TRBJ1-6, with a tentative D call TRBD1 (5 bases). CDR1 is GTSNPN, CDR2 SVGIG, per germline (reference sequence). This CDR3 comprises 14 residues. The ends were cut back, 6 bases at V and 8 bases at J, with 17 bases in the middle. CDR3 residues: CACFIGDWDSPLHF. CDR3 DNA: TGTGCCTGCTTTATAGGGGATTGGGATTCACCCCTCCACTTT. Together with reference TRBV30 and TRBJ1-6, the CDR3 gives the full variable domain: SQTIHQWPATLVQPVGSPLSLECTVEGTSNPNLYWYRQAAGRGLQLLFYSVGIGQISSEVPQNLSASRPQDRQFILSSKKLLLSDSGFYLCACFIGDWDSPLHFGNGTRLTVT.